This T cell receptor beta chain stems from a study of blood T cell repertoires in COVID-19. Method: immunoSEQ multiplex PCR; TCRdb's copy keeps in-frame clones and lacks some. The table records about 360,000 clones, around 90% of them present only once. This clonotype was sampled from a woman aged 40-49 years with acute COVID-19. The sequencing sample was made of PBMCs or T cells enriched from blood (not recorded which).

CDR3 in amino acids: CASSYFQDEKLFF. DNA of the CDR3: TGTGCCAGCAGTTACTTCCAGGATGAAAAACTGTTTTTT. The V gene is TRBV6-2 or TRBV6-3, the J gene TRBJ1-4; the D is unclear. The CDR3 has 13 amino acids. CDR1 MNHEY and CDR2 SVGEGT come from the germline V gene. The germline V and J ends were trimmed by 1 base and 6 bases, with 6 bases remaining between them.